This TCR beta chain was obtained from a study of T cell repertoires in aging, cancer and after chemotherapy. Study at large: Six age groups, ranging from 30 or younger to 70 or older, included the donors.

By share of the sample, this clonotype is medium-sized. What it binds is unknown. The CDR3 covers 14 residues. The germline V gene encodes CDR1 SQVTM and CDR2 ANQGSEA. V lost 4 bases to trimming and J lost 4 bases, with 14 bases between them. Findings and limits, study-wide: Untreated cancer patients had significantly lower blood TCR diversity than age-matched healthy donors. Healthy donors lost TCR diversity with age mainly through richness, cancer patients through richness and evenness.

A mixed TRB-A/B primer pool amplified rearranged TRB by multiplex touch-down PCR. One entry per CDR3 protein results from TCRdb running MiXCR on the multiplex PCR reads. The table shows about 9,200 distinct CDR3 sequences, with about 35% occurring only once. The template was genomic DNA from peripheral blood, not RNA. The sequence came from a human donor in good health. Input material: blood. The V gene is TRBV29-1, the J gene TRBJ2-1; TRBD2 is a possible D gene (6 bases). The CDR3 DNA sequence: TGCAGCGTTGGGGCACTAGCTATTTACAATGAGCAGTTCTTC. Its translation: CSVGALAIYNEQFF.